The source of this T cell receptor (beta chain) is a study of Graves' ophthalmopathy and Graves' hyperthyroidism. Study observations and caveats: Most expanded thyroid clonotypes above 0.001 frequency also appeared in blood. The model predicted ophthalmopathy progression with roughly 70% sensitivity and 72% to 85% specificity.

The V segment lost 7 bases and the J segment 0 bases; nucleotides outside the gene matches: 11. Germline CDR1 and CDR2: MNHNS and SASEGT. The CDR3 runs to 16 residues. This clonotype was detected a few times. Its antigen remains unknown. RNA transcripts yielded amplified TCR beta CDR3 regions. Amplification began with first-round RT-PCR using HTBI primers, then second-round multiplex PCR was performed. One entry per CDR3 protein results from TCRdb running MiXCR on the multiplex PCR reads. The sample holds about 400,000 distinct CDR3 sequences, over 15% seen once. The TCR was taken from a woman aged 18-30 years with stable Graves' hyperthyroidism. The sequenced sample consisted of peripheral blood. The V call is TRBV6-1, the J call TRBJ1-2, with 7 nucleotides matching TRBD1. The CDR3 nucleotides are TGTGCCAGCACTCCGGGACAGCCAGGGGCTAACTATGGCTACACCTTC. It codes for CASTPGQPGANYGYTF.